These 9 T cell receptor beta chains were all obtained from the same sample, sequenced in a study of Ad26.COV2.S vaccination and SARS-CoV-2 variants. TCRdb's copy holds only in-frame clones and misses some; the assay was immunoSEQ multiplex PCR. Seen here are more than 350,000 clones, 80% to 95% observed once, and the top ten hold 9.5% to 15%. The treatment here: around 19 received Ad26.COV2.S at low or high dose, single or two shots; 5 received placebo; per-sample allocation not given. Samples analyzed were those drawn on day 63 after the first vaccine or placebo injection. The sample in question was peripheral blood, obtained in a trial of Ad26.COV2.S vaccine versus placebo. These receptors came from a person between 18 and 60 years old who received the Ad26.COV2.S COVID-19 vaccine or a placebo.

The chain combines TRBV5-4 with TRBJ1-5, with D perhaps matching TRBD1 (5 bases). The CDR3 length is 13 residues. With 4 bases removed from V and 6 bases from J, the gap between germline ends came to 11 bases. Germline-derived CDR1 and CDR2 are SGHNT and YYREEE (reference sequence). CDR3 bases: TGTGCCAGCAGCACCCAGGGTTCTCAGCCCCAGCATTTT. Residues: CASSTQGSQPQHF.

The CDR3 protein is CASSLSPGSGELFF. In DNA, the CDR3 is TGTGCCAGCAGTTTATCGCCGGGTTCCGGGGAGCTGTTTTTT. The chain has TRBV27 and TRBJ2-2; no firm D call. The CDR3 sequence is 14 residues long. The V and J ends lost 0 bases and 6 bases respectively, with 8 bases between them. Germline V lookup: CDR1 MNHEY, CDR2 SMNVEV (reference sequence).

V usage is TRBV4-1 and J usage is TRBJ2-3; D unresolved. The CDR3 runs to 12 residues. CDR1 is MGHRA, CDR2 YSYEKL, per germline. V was clipped by 0 bases and J by 7 bases, with 5 bases between them. The CDR3 sequence: CASSQDSYTQYF. The DNA of the CDR3 is TGCGCCAGCAGCCAAGATTCGTATACGCAGTATTTT.

The genes are TRBV2 and TRBJ2-3; 9 bases are a match to TRBD2. The germline V gene encodes CDR1 SNHLY and CDR2 FYNNEI. V gave up 4 bases and J gave up 4 bases; unmatched junction bases: 9. The CDR3 sequence is 16 residues long. CDR3: CASSGAGGPSSDTQYF. The CDR3 nucleotides read TGTGCCAGCAGTGGGGCGGGAGGGCCAAGTTCAGATACGCAGTATTTT.

The genes are TRBV6-5 and TRBJ1-4, with 7 bases matching TRBD1. V was clipped by 7 bases and J by 3 bases; unmatched bases: 2. Germline CDR1 and CDR2: MNHEY and SVGAGI. CDR3 length equals 13 residues. CDR3 sequence reads: CASMGQSNEKLFF. The CDR3 nucleotides are TGTGCCAGCATGGGACAGTCTAATGAAAAACTGTTTTTT.

The V call is TRBV7-8, the J call TRBJ1-1; a weak D match, TRBD1 (5 bases). Trimming shortened V by 4 bases and J by 1 base, and 13 bases separated the two germline ends. This CDR3 has 15 amino acids. Germline CDR1 is SGHVS and CDR2 is FQNEAQ. The CDR3 is CASSSGRRGNTEAFF. The CDR3 coding sequence is TGTGCCAGCAGCTCGGGACGAAGGGGGAACACTGAAGCTTTCTTT.

The J gene is TRBJ2-1, the V gene TRBV7-6, with 10 nucleotides matching TRBD1. After removal of 1 base from V and 5 bases from J, the junction contained 11 bases not matched to a gene. This CDR3 contains 18 residues. Germline V lookup: CDR1 SGHVS, CDR2 FNYEAQ. The CDR3 nucleotides are TGTGCCAGCAGCTTAGGGCCTTGGGGACAGGGGATCCACAATGAGCAGTTCTTC. Its protein is CASSLGPWGQGIHNEQFF.

The chain couples TRBV7-9 to TRBJ2-1, with 10 bases fitting TRBD2. The junction had 8 bases not matched to a gene; V was cut back by 5 bases and J by 7 bases. The CDR3 is 15 amino acids. The germline gives CDR1 SEHNR, CDR2 FQNEAQ (reference sequence). The chain's CDR3 is CASSVLAGVGNEQFF. CDR3 nucleotides: TGTGCCAGCAGCGTCCTAGCGGGAGTGGGTAATGAGCAGTTCTTC.

This clone was found once. This sequence joins TRBV28 and TRBJ2-7; D is unclear. CDR3 size: 12 residues. V shed 8 bases and J shed 2 bases, with 10 bases lying between them. Germline V CDR1 and CDR2: MDHEN, SYDVKM. For the CDR3, the DNA is TGTGCCAGCGGGTTAGTCACCTACGAGCAGTACTTC. This gives the protein CASGLVTYEQYF.